This record looks at one T cell receptor (beta chain) sequence and its context. Treatment defined: around 19 received Ad26.COV2.S at low or high dose, single or two shots; roughly five received placebo; per-sample allocation not given. Material that was analyzed had been drawn on day 63 after the first vaccine or placebo injection. Aged 18-55 years, donor was enrolled in Boston in the early 2020s. CDR1 WNHNN and CDR2 SYGVQD come from the germline V gene (reference sequence). The CDR3 has 17 residues. V was shortened by 0 bases and J by 2 bases, with 15 bases between the two germline ends. The data were produced by immunoSEQ multiplex PCR, yet TCRdb's version contains in-frame clones alone and is incomplete. The profile shows 400,000 to 450,000 clones, around 92% of them singletons. This sample stems from a study of Ad26.COV2.S vaccination and SARS-CoV-2 variants.

The sequence came from a person between 18 and 65 years old who received the Ad26.COV2.S COVID-19 vaccine or a placebo. The sample was peripheral blood, taken in a trial of Ad26.COV2.S vaccine versus placebo. The chain combines TRBV10-1 with TRBJ2-3, with D unresolved. DNA for the CDR3: TGCGCCAGCAGTGAGTCGAGTCTTATTCCTGACACAGATACGCAGTATTTT. This gives the protein CASSESSLIPDTDTQYF.